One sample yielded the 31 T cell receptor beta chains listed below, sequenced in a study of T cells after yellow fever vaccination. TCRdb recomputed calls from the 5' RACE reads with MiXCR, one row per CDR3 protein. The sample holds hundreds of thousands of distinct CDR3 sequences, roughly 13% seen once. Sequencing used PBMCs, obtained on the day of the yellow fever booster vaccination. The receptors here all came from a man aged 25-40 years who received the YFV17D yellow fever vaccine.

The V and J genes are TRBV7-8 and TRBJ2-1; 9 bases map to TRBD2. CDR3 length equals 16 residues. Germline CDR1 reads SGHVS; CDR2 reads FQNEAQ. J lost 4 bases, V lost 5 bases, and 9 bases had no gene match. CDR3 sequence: CASSVGREGRYNEQFF. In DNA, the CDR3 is TGTGCCAGCAGCGTGGGGCGGGAGGGTCGGTACAATGAGCAGTTCTTC.

CDR3 in DNA: TGTGCCAGCAGCTTATGGGGGGGCCCCCAAGAGACCCAGTACTTC. Its protein is CASSLWGGPQETQYF. The J gene is TRBJ2-5, the V gene TRBV7-2, with a tentative D call TRBD2 (7 bases). Trimming removed 2 bases from V and 1 base from J, with 11 bases in between. Germline V CDR1 and CDR2: SGHTA, FQGNSA. The CDR3 consists of 15 residues.

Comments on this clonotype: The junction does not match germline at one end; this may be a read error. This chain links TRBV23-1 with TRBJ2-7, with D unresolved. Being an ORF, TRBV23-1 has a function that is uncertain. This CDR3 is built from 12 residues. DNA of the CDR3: TGCGCCAGCAGTCAAGCTTGCCCTGAGCAGCACTTC. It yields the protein CASSQACPEQHF.

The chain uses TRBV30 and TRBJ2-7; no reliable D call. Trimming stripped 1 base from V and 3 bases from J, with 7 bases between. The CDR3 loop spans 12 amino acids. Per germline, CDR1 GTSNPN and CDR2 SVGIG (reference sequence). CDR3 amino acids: CAWSADIYEQYF. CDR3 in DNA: TGTGCCTGGAGTGCCGATATCTACGAGCAGTACTTC.

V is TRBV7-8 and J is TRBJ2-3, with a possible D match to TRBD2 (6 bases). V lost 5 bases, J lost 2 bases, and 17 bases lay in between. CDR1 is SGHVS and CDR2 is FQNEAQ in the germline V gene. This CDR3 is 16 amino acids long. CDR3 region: CASSPTRGAPTDTQYF. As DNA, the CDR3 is TGTGCCAGCAGCCCAACGCGCGGGGCCCCCACAGATACGCAGTATTTT.

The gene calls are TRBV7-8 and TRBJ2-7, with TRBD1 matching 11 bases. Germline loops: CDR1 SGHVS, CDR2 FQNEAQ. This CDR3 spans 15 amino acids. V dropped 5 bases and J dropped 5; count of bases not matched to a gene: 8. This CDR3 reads CASSTEGTGGDEQYF. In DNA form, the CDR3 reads TGTGCCAGCAGCACCGAAGGGACAGGGGGAGACGAGCAGTACTTC.

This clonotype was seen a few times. The CDR3 loop reads CASSFREGTYNEQFF. Written as DNA, the CDR3 is TGTGCCAGCAGCTTCCGCGAGGGTACGTACAATGAGCAGTTCTTC. V is TRBV7-2 and J is TRBJ2-1; tentatively, D is TRBD2 (5 bases). V was clipped by 3 bases and J by 4 bases, with 13 bases between them. CDR3 size: 15 residues. The V gene's germline CDR1 is SGHTA and CDR2 FQGNSA. Filled out from reference TRBV7-2 and TRBJ2-1, the complete variable domain reads GAGVSQSPSNKVTEKGKDVELRCDPISGHTALYWYRQSLGQGLEFLIYFQGNSAPDKSGLPSDRFSAERTGGSVSTLTIQRTQQEDSAVYLCASSFREGTYNEQFFGPGTRLTVL.

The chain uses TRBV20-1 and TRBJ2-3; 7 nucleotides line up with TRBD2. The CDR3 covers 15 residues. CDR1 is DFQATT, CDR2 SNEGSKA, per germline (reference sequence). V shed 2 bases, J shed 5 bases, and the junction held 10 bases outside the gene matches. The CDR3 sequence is CSARSHGGRVDTQYF. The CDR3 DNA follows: TGCAGTGCTAGATCGCATGGAGGGAGGGTAGATACGCAGTATTTT.

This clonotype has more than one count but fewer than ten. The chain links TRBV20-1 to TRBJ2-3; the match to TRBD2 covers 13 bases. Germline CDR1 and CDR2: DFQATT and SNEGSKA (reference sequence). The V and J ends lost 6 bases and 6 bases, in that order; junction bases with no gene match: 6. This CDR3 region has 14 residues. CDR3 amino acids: CSATLAGGPDTQYF. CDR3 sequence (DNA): TGCAGTGCCACACTAGCGGGAGGGCCCGATACGCAGTATTTT.

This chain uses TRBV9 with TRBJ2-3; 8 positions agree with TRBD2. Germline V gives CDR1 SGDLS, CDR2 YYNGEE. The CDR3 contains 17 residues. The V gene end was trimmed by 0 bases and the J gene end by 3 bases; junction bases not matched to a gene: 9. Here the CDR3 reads CASSVAQGGGRTDTQYF. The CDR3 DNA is TGTGCCAGCAGCGTAGCACAAGGCGGGGGGAGGACAGATACGCAGTATTTT.

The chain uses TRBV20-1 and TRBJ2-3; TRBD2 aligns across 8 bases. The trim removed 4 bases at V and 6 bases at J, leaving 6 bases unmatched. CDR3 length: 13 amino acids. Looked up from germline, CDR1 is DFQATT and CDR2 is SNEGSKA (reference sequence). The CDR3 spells CSANVGRVDTQYF. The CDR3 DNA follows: TGCAGTGCTAACGTCGGGAGGGTGGATACGCAGTATTTT.

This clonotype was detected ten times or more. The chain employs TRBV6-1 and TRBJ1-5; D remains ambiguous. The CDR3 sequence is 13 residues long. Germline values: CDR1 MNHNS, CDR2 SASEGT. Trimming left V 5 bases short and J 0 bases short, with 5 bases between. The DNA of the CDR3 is TGTGCCAGCAGTAAGATTAGCAATCAGCCCCAGCATTTT. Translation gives CASSKISNQPQHF.

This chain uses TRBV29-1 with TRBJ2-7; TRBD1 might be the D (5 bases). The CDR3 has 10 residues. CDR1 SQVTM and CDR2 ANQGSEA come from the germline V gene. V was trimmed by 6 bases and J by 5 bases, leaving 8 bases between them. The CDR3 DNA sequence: TGCAGCGTGACAGCCCACGAGCAGTACTTC. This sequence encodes CSVTAHEQYF.

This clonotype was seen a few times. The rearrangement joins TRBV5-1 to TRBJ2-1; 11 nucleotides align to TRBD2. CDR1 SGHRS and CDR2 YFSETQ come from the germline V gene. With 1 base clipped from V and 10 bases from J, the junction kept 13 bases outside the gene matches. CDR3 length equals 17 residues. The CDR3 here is CASSLLRTSGPGGEQFF. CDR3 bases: TGCGCCAGCAGCTTGCTGAGGACTAGCGGGCCCGGTGGGGAGCAGTTCTTC.

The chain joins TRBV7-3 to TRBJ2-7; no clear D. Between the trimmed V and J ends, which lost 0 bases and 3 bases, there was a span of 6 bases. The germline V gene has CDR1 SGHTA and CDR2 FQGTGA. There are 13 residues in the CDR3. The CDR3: CASSLTQDYEQYF. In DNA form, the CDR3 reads TGTGCCAGCAGCTTAACGCAGGACTACGAGCAGTACTTC.

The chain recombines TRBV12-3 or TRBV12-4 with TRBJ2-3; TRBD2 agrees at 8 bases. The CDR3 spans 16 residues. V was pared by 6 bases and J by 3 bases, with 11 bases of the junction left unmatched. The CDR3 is CASSNPAGVSTDTQYF. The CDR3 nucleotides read TGTGCCAGCAGCAACCCAGCGGGAGTATCAACAGATACGCAGTATTTT.

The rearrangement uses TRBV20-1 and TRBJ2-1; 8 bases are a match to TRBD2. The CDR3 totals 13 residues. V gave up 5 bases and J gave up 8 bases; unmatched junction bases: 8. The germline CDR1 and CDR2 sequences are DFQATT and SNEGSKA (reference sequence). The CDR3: CSARWTSLDEQFF. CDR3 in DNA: TGCAGTGCTCGTTGGACTAGCCTCGATGAGCAGTTCTTC.

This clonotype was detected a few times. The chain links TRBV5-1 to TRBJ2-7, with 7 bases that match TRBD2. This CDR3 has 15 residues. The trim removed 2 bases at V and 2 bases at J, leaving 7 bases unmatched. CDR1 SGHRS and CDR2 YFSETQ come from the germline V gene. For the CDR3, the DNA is TGCGCCAGCAGCTTTTCTAGCGGAGGGGCCTACGAGCAGTACTTC. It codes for CASSFSSGGAYEQYF.

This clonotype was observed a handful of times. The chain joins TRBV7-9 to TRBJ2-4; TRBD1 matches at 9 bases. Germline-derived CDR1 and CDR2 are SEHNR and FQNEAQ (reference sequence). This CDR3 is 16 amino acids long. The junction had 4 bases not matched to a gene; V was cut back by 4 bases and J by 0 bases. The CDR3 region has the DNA TGTGCCAGCAGCTCCGGGACAGGGATAGCCAAAAACATTCAGTACTTC. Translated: CASSSGTGIAKNIQYF.

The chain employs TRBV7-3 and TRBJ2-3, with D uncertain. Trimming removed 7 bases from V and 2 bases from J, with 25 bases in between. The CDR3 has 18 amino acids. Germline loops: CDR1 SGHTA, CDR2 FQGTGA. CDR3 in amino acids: CASNLLPRSMGSTDTQYF. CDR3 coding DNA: TGTGCCAGCAACCTCCTCCCCCGTTCGATGGGCTCCACAGATACGCAGTATTTT.

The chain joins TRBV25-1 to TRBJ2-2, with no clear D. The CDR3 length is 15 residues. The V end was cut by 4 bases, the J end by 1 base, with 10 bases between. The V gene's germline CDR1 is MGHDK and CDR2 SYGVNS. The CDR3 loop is CASSVLDLNTGELFF. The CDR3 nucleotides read TGTGCCAGCAGTGTCCTGGACCTGAACACCGGGGAGCTGTTTTTT. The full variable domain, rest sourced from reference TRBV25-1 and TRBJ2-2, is EADIYQTPRYLVIGTGKKITLECSQTMGHDKMYWYQQDPGMELHLIHYSYGVNSTEKGDLSSESTVSRIRTEHFPLTLESARPSHTSQYLCASSVLDLNTGELFFGEGSRLTVL.

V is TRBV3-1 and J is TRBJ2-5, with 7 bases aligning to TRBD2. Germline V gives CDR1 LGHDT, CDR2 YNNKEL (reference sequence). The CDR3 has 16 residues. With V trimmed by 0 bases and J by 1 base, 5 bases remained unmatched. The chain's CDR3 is CASSQEGLVIQETQYF. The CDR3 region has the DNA TGTGCCAGCAGCCAAGAAGGACTAGTCATCCAAGAGACCCAGTACTTC.

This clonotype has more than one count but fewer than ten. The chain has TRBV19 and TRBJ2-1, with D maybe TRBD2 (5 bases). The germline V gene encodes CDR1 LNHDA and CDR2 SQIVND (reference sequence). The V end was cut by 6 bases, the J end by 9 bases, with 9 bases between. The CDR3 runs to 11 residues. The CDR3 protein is CASSHRGEQFF. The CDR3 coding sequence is TGTGCCAGTAGCCACCGGGGTGAGCAGTTCTTC.

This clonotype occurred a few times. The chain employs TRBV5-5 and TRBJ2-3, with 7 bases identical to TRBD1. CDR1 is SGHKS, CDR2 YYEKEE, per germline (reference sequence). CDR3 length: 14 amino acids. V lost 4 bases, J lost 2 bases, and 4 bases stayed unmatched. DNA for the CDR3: TGTGCCAGCAGCACCGGGACAGACACAGATACGCAGTATTTT. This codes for CASSTGTDTDTQYF.

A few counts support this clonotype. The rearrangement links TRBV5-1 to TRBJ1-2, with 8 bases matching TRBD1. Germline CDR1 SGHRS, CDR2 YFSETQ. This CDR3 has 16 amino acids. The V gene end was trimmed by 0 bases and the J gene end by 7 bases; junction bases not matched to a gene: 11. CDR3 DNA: TGCGCCAGCAGCTTGGTACCGGAGACAGGGGTTTTTGGCTACACCTTC. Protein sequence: CASSLVPETGVFGYTF.

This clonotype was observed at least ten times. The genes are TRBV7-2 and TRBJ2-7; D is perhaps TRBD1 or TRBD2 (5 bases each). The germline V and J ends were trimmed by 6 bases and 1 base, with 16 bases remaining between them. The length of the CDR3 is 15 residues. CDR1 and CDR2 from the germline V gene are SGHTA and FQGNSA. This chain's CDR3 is CASSYLQGRSYEQYF. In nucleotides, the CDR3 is TGTGCCAGCAGTTACCTCCAGGGACGATCCTACGAGCAGTACTTC.

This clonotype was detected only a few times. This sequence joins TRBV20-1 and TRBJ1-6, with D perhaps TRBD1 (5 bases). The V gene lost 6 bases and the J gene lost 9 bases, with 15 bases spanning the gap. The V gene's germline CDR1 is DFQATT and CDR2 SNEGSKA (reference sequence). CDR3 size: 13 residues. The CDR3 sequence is CSAIINQGSPLHF. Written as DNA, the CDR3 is TGCAGTGCCATAATAAACCAGGGTTCACCCCTCCACTTT.

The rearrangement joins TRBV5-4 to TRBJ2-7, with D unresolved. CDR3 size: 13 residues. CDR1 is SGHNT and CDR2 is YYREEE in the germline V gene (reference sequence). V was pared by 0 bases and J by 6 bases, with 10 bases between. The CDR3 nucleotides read TGTGCCAGCAGCTTGGAGCCCCTCGGCGAGCAGTACTTC. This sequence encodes CASSLEPLGEQYF.

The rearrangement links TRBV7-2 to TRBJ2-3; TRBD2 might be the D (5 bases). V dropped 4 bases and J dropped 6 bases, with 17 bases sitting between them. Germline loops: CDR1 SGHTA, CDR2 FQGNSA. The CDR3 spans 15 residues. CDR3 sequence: CASSSSFSSGDTQYF. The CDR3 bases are TGTGCCAGCAGCTCTAGCTTCTCCTCGGGGGATACGCAGTATTTT.

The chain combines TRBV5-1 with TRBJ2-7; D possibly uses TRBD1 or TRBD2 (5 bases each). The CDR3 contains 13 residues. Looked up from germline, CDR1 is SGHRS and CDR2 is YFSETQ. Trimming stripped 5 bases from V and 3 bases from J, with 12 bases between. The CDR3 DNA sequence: TGCGCCAGCAGAGTGGGACCGATCTACGAGCAGTACTTC. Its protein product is CASRVGPIYEQYF.

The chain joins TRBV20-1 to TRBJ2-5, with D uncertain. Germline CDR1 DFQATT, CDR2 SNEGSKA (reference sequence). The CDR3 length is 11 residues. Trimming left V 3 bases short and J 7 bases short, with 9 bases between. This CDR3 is CSASWAGTQYF. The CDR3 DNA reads TGCAGTGCTAGCTGGGCTGGGACCCAGTACTTC.